The 26 T cell receptor beta chains below were found in one sample sequenced in a study of control samples from healthy donors and cancer patients. Method: immunoSEQ multiplex PCR; TCRdb's copy keeps in-frame clones and lacks some. The sample holds 230,000 or so clones, around 94% seen once. Sequenced material: blood. The receptors come from a man in his fifties in good health.

J is TRBJ2-7 and V is TRBV4-2; D call uncertain. V was trimmed by 7 bases and J by 0 bases, leaving 16 bases between them. Germline CDR1 is LGHNA and CDR2 is YNFKEQ. The CDR3 covers 15 residues. In DNA form, the CDR3 reads TGTGCCAGCAACCGAGACTCCTCGGGCTCCTACGAGCAGTACTTC. Encoded protein: CASNRDSSGSYEQYF.

This chain links TRBV7-2 with TRBJ2-3; no clear D. Germline-derived CDR1 and CDR2 are SGHTA and FQGNSA. The CDR3 has 11 residues. The V and J ends lost 1 base and 5 bases respectively, with 1 base between them. CDR3 DNA: TGTGCCAGCAGCTTAGAAGATACGCAGTATTTT. Its translation is CASSLEDTQYF.

The J gene is TRBJ1-1, the V gene TRBV5-1; the D gene is possibly TRBD1 (6 bases). Germline CDR1 SGHRS, CDR2 YFSETQ. The germline V and J ends were trimmed by 4 bases and 6 bases, with 13 bases remaining between them. The CDR3 is 13 amino acids. This chain's CDR3 is CASSPGAGSEAFF. In nucleotides, the CDR3 is TGCGCCAGCAGCCCAGGGGCAGGCTCTGAAGCTTTCTTT.

The chain couples TRBV28 to TRBJ1-6; D remains ambiguous. V lost 4 bases, J lost 14 bases, and 12 bases lay in between. CDR3 length equals 12 residues. CDR1 is MDHEN, CDR2 SYDVKM, per germline. The CDR3 region is CASSSPERTLHF. CDR3 nucleotide sequence: TGTGCCAGCAGTTCCCCCGAGAGAACCCTCCACTTT.

Worth noting for this clone: The junction and the germline gene differ at one end; a read error may be behind it. The chain has TRBV27 and TRBJ2-1, with 10 bases lining up with TRBD1. The CDR3 has 15 amino acids. Germline CDR1 reads MNHEY; CDR2 reads SMNVEV (reference sequence). The CDR3: CASSLSGQGISEQFF. CDR3 DNA: TGTGCCAGCAGTCTATCGGGACAGGGGATTAGTGAGCAGTTCTTC.

The chain is built from TRBV27 and TRBJ2-2; maybe TRBD1 (6 bases). This CDR3 has 14 residues. The germline CDR1 and CDR2 sequences are MNHEY and SMNVEV (reference sequence). The V and J ends lost 2 bases and 6 bases respectively, with 10 bases between them. CDR3 loop: CASSLHRDPGELFF. CDR3 coding DNA: TGTGCCAGCAGTTTACACAGGGACCCCGGGGAGCTGTTTTTT.

J is TRBJ1-2 and V is TRBV6-5, with D possibly TRBD1 on 6 matching bases. CDR3 length: 12 residues. The germline V and J ends were trimmed by 4 bases and 5 bases, with 8 bases remaining between them. Germline V gene sequence: CDR1 MNHEY, CDR2 SVGAGI. The CDR3 spells CASSSTGYGYTF. The CDR3 nucleotides read TGTGCCAGCAGTTCCACAGGGTATGGCTACACCTTC.

This rearrangement joins TRBV10-3 to TRBJ2-1; 12 bases agree with TRBD2. The ends lost 4 bases at V and 1 base at J; junction bases unmatched: 5. The CDR3 totals 17 residues. Germline values: CDR1 ENHRY, CDR2 SYGVKD. This CDR3 reads CAISAMTSGGSYNEQFF. CDR3 DNA sequence: TGTGCCATCAGTGCAATGACTAGCGGGGGTTCCTACAATGAGCAGTTCTTC.

V and J are TRBV11-3 and TRBJ2-1, with D perhaps TRBD1 (6 bases). The CDR3 totals 15 residues. Deletions cut 2 bases from V and 5 bases from J, with 13 bases between. Germline loops: CDR1 SGHNT, CDR2 YENEEA. CDR3 sequence (DNA): TGTGCCAGCAGCTTAACCAGGGGAAACGACAATGAGCAGTTCTTC. The encoded protein is CASSLTRGNDNEQFF.

This rearrangement joins TRBV5-6 to TRBJ2-5; D call uncertain. The germline V gene has CDR1 SGHDT and CDR2 YYEEEE. Trimming removed 1 base at V and 3 bases at J, with 7 bases between. The length of the CDR3 is 13 residues. The CDR3 region is CASSLINEETQYF. The CDR3 coding sequence is TGTGCCAGCAGCTTGATAAATGAAGAGACCCAGTACTTC.

The chain links TRBV10-3 to TRBJ2-1; 10 bases match TRBD2. The V and J ends lost 4 bases and 0 bases, in that order; junction bases with no gene match: 6. The germline CDR1 and CDR2 sequences are ENHRY and SYGVKD. The CDR3 extends over 17 amino acids. As DNA, the CDR3 is TGTGCCATCAGTGGTGTACTAGCGGGGAGCTCCTACAATGAGCAGTTCTTC. Its translation: CAISGVLAGSSYNEQFF.

The chain uses TRBV7-9 and TRBJ1-2; D remains unclear. V lost 1 base to trimming and J lost 8 bases, with 14 bases between them. Germline V CDR1 and CDR2: SEHNR, FQNEAQ (reference sequence). There are 14 residues in the CDR3. The CDR3 DNA reads as TGTGCCAGCAGCTTAGACTCGAAGCGCCCCGGCTACACCTTC. As protein: CASSLDSKRPGYTF.

About this clone itself: Other DNA sequences from this sample encode an identical CDR3 as well. The J gene is TRBJ1-4, the V gene TRBV18, with a possible D match to TRBD1 (5 bases). The germline gives CDR1 KGHSH, CDR2 LQKENI. The CDR3 has 15 residues. Trimming took 0 bases from V and 5 from J, leaving 10 bases between them. CDR3 residues: CASSPPGRGNEKLFF. CDR3 sequence (DNA): TGTGCCAGCTCACCACCGGGGCGGGGGAATGAAAAACTGTTTTTT.

The V gene is TRBV19, the J gene TRBJ1-5; perhaps TRBD1 as D (5 bases). V was clipped by 11 bases and J by 3 bases, with 17 bases between them. Germline V gives CDR1 LNHDA, CDR2 SQIVND (reference sequence). The CDR3 has 14 amino acids. The CDR3 spells CASQGRANNQPQHF. The CDR3 nucleotides are TGTGCCTCGCAGGGCAGGGCCAACAATCAGCCCCAGCATTTT.

This chain connects TRBV27 to TRBJ2-2, with TRBD2 as a possible D gene (6 bases). The CDR3 covers 15 residues. Germline CDR1 and CDR2: MNHEY and SMNVEV (reference sequence). Trimming took off 5 bases at V and 6 bases at J, with 16 bases between the two ends. DNA for the CDR3: TGTGCCAGCAGTCTTCGCGAGACGGGGGCCGGGGAGCTGTTTTTT. Translating gives CASSLRETGAGELFF.

The chain uses TRBV7-9 and TRBJ1-1, with D possibly matching TRBD1 (6 bases). CDR3 length: 11 residues. Trimming left V 4 bases short and J 11 bases short, with 11 bases between. CDR1 SEHNR and CDR2 FQNEAQ come from the germline V gene (reference sequence). The CDR3 sequence is CASSSIRGAFF. Here the CDR3 DNA reads TGTGCCAGCAGCTCCATCAGGGGCGCTTTCTTT.

The chain recombines TRBV5-1 with TRBJ1-1, with a tentative D call TRBD1 (5 bases). The CDR3 extends over 16 amino acids. Germline CDR1 SGHRS, CDR2 YFSETQ. Trimming left V 0 bases short and J 5 bases short, with 17 bases between. CDR3 residues: CASSLARGGEGTEAFF. CDR3 nucleotide sequence: TGCGCCAGCAGCTTGGCCCGTGGAGGGGAGGGGACTGAAGCTTTCTTT.

The chain couples TRBV9 to TRBJ2-7; D is undetermined. Germline loops: CDR1 SGDLS, CDR2 YYNGEE. V dropped 2 bases and J dropped 3 bases, with 9 bases sitting between them. This CDR3 region has 13 residues. In DNA, the CDR3 is TGTGCCAGCAGCGTCATACCGGGCTACGAGCAGTACTTC. This translates into CASSVIPGYEQYF.

The chain has TRBV30 and TRBJ1-4; TRBD1 agrees at 10 bases. From germline, CDR1 is GTSNPN and CDR2 SVGIG (reference sequence). Trimming cost V 8 bases and J 7 bases; bases outside gene matches: 7. This CDR3 comprises 13 residues. The CDR3 reads CATTGGRGEKLFF. In DNA, the CDR3 is TGTGCCACGACAGGGGGCCGAGGTGAAAAACTGTTTTTT. Filled out from reference TRBV30 and TRBJ1-4, the complete variable domain reads SQTIHQWPATLVQPVGSPLSLECTVEGTSNPNLYWYRQAAGRGLQLLFYSVGIGQISSEVPQNLSASRPQDRQFILSSKKLLLSDSGFYLCATTGGRGEKLFFGSGTQLSVL.

J is TRBJ1-2 and V is TRBV29-1; D possibly corresponds to TRBD1 (5 bases). V shed 4 bases and J shed 4 bases, with 10 bases lying between them. Looked up from germline, CDR1 is SQVTM and CDR2 is ANQGSEA. The CDR3 is 12 residues long. DNA of the CDR3: TGCAGCGTTGGACAGTCCTCCTATGGCTACACCTTC. It codes for CSVGQSSYGYTF.

The V call is TRBV5-1, the J call TRBJ1-1, with TRBD1 identical over 11 bases. The V and J ends lost 4 bases and 4 bases, in that order; junction bases with no gene match: 6. The CDR3 runs to 15 residues. Germline V gene lookup returns CDR1 SGHRS and CDR2 YFSETQ. In DNA, the CDR3 is TGCGCCAGCAGCCGACTGGGACAGGGGGGCACTGAAGCTTTCTTT. It specifies CASSRLGQGGTEAFF.

The chain links TRBV5-8 to TRBJ2-5; TRBD1 aligns across 9 bases. CDR3 length equals 16 residues. The V gene's germline CDR1 is SGHTS and CDR2 YDEGEE. V lost 2 bases, J lost 2 bases, and 7 bases stayed unmatched. The CDR3 spells CASSFRGTGIQETQYF. Here the CDR3 DNA reads TGTGCCAGCAGCTTTAGGGGGACAGGGATTCAAGAGACCCAGTACTTC.

This clone came up once. J is TRBJ1-5 and V is TRBV6-4; D is possibly TRBD1 (5 bases). V was pared by 8 bases and J by 6 bases, with 14 bases between. The CDR3 spans 13 residues. Germline V CDR1 and CDR2: MRHNA, SNTAGT. CDR3 DNA sequence: TGTGCCAGCTCATGGGGGAAGGGTCAGCCCCAGCATTTT. As protein: CASSWGKGQPQHF.

This chain joins TRBV5-1 and TRBJ2-5, with 9 positions matching TRBD2. The CDR3 spans 15 residues. Looked up from germline, CDR1 is SGHRS and CDR2 is YFSETQ. The V gene end was trimmed by 0 bases and the J gene end by 1 base; junction bases not matched to a gene: 1. CDR3 amino acids: CASSLVTSGQETQYF. The CDR3 coding sequence is TGCGCCAGCAGCTTGGTGACTAGCGGCCAAGAGACCCAGTACTTC. Full variable domain (outside the CDR3, taken from reference TRBV5-1 and TRBJ2-5): KAGVTQTPRYLIKTRGQQVTLSCSPISGHRSVSWYQQTPGQGLQFLFEYFSETQRNKGNFPGRFSGRQFSNSRSEMNVSTLELGDSALYLCASSLVTSGQETQYFGPGTRLLVL.

The V call is TRBV2, the J call TRBJ1-5; no clear D. The V end lost 6 bases, the J end lost 0 bases, and 12 bases lay between the germline ends. Looked up from germline, CDR1 is SNHLY and CDR2 is FYNNEI. The CDR3 loop spans 15 amino acids. The CDR3 spells CASSGNVNSNQPQHF. CDR3 nucleotides: TGTGCCAGCAGCGGGAACGTGAATAGCAATCAGCCCCAGCATTTT. Drawing the rest from reference TRBV2 and TRBJ1-5, the complete variable domain is EPEVTQTPSHQVTQMGQEVILRCVPISNHLYFYWYRQILGQKVEFLVSFYNNEISEKSEIFDDQFSVERPDGSNFTLKIRSTKLEDSAMYFCASSGNVNSNQPQHFGDGTRLSIL.

In this sample, this clone turned up a few times. CDR3 DNA: TGTGCCAGCACGGAGGATGGTAACACTGAAGCTTTCTTT. Translation: CASTEDGNTEAFF. The chain recombines TRBV6-5 with TRBJ1-1; D call uncertain. V lost 7 bases and J 2 bases, leaving 11 bases between the germline ends. There are 13 residues in the CDR3. CDR1 and CDR2 from the germline V gene are MNHEY and SVGAGI.